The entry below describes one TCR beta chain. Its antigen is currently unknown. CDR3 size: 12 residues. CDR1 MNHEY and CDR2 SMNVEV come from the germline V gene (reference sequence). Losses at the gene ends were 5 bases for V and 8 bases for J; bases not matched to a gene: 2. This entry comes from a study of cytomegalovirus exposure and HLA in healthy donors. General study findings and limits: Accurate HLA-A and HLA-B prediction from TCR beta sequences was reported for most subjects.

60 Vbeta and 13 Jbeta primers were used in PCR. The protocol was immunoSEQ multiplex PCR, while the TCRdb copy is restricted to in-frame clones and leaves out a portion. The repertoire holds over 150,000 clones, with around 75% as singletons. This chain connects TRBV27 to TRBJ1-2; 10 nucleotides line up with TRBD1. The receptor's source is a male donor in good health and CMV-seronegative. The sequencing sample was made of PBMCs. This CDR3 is CASSRTGGGYTF. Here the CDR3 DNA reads TGTGCCAGCAGTAGGACAGGGGGAGGCTACACCTTC.